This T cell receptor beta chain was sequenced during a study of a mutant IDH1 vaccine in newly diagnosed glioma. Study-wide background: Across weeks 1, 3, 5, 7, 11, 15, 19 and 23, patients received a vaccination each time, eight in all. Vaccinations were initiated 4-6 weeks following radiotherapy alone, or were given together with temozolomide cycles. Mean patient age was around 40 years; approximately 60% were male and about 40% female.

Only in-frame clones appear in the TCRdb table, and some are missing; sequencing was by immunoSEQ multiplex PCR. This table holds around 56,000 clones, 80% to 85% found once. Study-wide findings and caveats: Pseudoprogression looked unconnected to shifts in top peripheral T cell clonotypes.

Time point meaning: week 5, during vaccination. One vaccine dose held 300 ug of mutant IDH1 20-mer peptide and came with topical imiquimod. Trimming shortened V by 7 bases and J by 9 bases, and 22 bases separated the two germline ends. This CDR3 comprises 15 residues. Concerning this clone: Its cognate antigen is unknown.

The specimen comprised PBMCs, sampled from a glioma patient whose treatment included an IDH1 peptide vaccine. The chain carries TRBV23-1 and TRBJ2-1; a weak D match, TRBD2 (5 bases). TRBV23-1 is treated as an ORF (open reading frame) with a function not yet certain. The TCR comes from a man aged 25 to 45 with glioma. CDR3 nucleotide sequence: TGCGCCAGCACCCAGCGAGGCTCCGGGAAGGGTGAGCAGTTCTTC. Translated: CASTQRGSGKGEQFF.